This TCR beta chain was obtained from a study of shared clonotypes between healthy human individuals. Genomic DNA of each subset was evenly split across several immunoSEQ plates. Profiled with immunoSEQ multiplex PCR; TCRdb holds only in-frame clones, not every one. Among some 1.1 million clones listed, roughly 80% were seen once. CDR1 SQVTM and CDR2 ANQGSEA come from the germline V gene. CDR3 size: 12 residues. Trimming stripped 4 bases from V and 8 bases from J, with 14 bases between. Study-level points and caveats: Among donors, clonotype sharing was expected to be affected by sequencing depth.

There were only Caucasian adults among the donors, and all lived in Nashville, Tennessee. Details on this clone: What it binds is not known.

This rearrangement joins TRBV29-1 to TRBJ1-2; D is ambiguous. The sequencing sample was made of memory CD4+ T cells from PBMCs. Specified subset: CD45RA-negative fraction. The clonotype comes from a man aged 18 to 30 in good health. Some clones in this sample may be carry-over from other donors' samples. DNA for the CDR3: TGCAGCGTTGTGTATGGTGGTAGCGGCTACACCTTC. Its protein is CSVVYGGSGYTF.